Presented here are 18 T cell receptor beta chains from one specimen sequenced in a study of CD8 T cells in Susac syndrome. The authors reverse transcribed roughly 0.5 to 1 ug RNA with random hexamers. TCRdb re-called the immunoSEQ multiplex PCR reads through MiXCR, storing one row per CDR3 protein. The data hold approximately 150,000 distinct CDR3 sequences, with 90% to 95% observed a single time. Sequencing was done on a sample of CD4+ T cells from PBMCs. These receptors came from a human donor in good health.

J is TRBJ1-1 and V is TRBV5-6, with D uncertain. Germline assignment: CDR1 SGHDT and CDR2 YYEEEE. The CDR3 covers 15 residues. Trimming left V 3 bases short and J 0 bases short, with 12 bases between. The CDR3 coding sequence is TGTGCCAGCAGCTACAGATCGCGGGTGAACACTGAAGCTTTCTTT. Protein product: CASSYRSRVNTEAFF.

The chain has TRBV3-1 and TRBJ2-3, with D hard to call. Germline V CDR1 and CDR2: LGHDT, YNNKEL (reference sequence). The CDR3 consists of 15 residues. Trimming left V 0 bases short and J 2 bases short, with 9 bases between. The CDR3 nucleotides are TGTGCCAGCAGCCAAGAATACGGATACACAGATACGCAGTATTTT. This encodes CASSQEYGYTDTQYF.

This clonotype appeared a single time. The rearrangement uses TRBV4-2 and TRBJ1-4; TRBD1 is a possible D gene (5 bases). Trimming cost V 0 bases and J 1 base, with 9 bases left between them. This CDR3 comprises 16 residues. Germline V lookup: CDR1 LGHNA, CDR2 YNFKEQ. CDR3 nucleotides: TGTGCCAGCAGCCAAGATTGGGGGGAAACTAATGAAAAACTGTTTTTT. Translation: CASSQDWGETNEKLFF.

The chain employs TRBV6-4 and TRBJ2-1; 11 bases are a match to TRBD2. The CDR3 runs to 15 residues. V gave up 4 bases and J gave up 7 bases; unmatched junction bases: 6. The V gene's germline CDR1 is MRHNA and CDR2 SNTAGT. The CDR3 nucleotides are TGTGCCAGCAGTGGAACTAGCGGGGGATTTAATGAGCAGTTCTTC. This encodes CASSGTSGGFNEQFF.

V gene TRBV5-6 combines with J gene TRBJ2-2, with 8 bases identical to TRBD1. With 5 bases clipped from V and 0 bases from J, the junction kept 3 bases outside the gene matches. Germline CDR1 and CDR2: SGHDT and YYEEEE. This CDR3 is built from 15 residues. CDR3 sequence reads: CASSRDRTNTGELFF. CDR3 sequence (DNA): TGTGCCAGCAGTCGGGACAGGACGAACACCGGGGAGCTGTTTTTT.

This chain links TRBV20-1 with TRBJ2-5; 10 bases are shared with TRBD2. Germline V gives CDR1 DFQATT, CDR2 SNEGSKA (reference sequence). Trimming removed 6 bases from V and 5 bases from J; junction bases left unmatched: 6. The CDR3 consists of 13 residues. The chain's CDR3 is CSARLAGLETQYF. CDR3 DNA sequence: TGCAGTGCCAGACTAGCGGGTTTGGAGACCCAGTACTTC.

V usage is TRBV20-1 and J usage is TRBJ2-1; D remains ambiguous. Looked up from germline, CDR1 is DFQATT and CDR2 is SNEGSKA (reference sequence). The CDR3 covers 11 residues. The ends were cut back, 4 bases at V and 2 bases at J, with 3 bases in the middle. The CDR3 spells CSAKTYNEQFF. The CDR3 DNA reads TGCAGTGCTAAGACCTACAATGAGCAGTTCTTC.

This chain joins TRBV30 and TRBJ1-1, with TRBD1 matching 11 bases. Per germline, CDR1 GTSNPN and CDR2 SVGIG (reference sequence). This CDR3 contains 15 residues. V trimming: 7 bases; J trimming: 1 base; junction bases outside the gene matches: 8. CDR3 nucleotides: TGTGCCTTGTTCCGGGACAGGGGGAGGAACACTGAAGCTTTCTTT. Translation: CALFRDRGRNTEAFF. Drawing the rest from reference TRBV30 and TRBJ1-1, the complete variable domain is SQTIHQWPATLVQPVGSPLSLECTVEGTSNPNLYWYRQAAGRGLQLLFYSVGIGQISSEVPQNLSASRPQDRQFILSSKKLLLSDSGFYLCALFRDRGRNTEAFFGQGTRLTVV.

The chain links TRBV25-1 to TRBJ1-2, with 8 bases lining up with TRBD1. With 3 bases clipped from V and 3 bases from J, the junction kept 6 bases outside the gene matches. The CDR3 covers 15 residues. The germline V gene encodes CDR1 MGHDK and CDR2 SYGVNS. As DNA, the CDR3 is TGTGCCAGCAGTGACCAGGGGGCTCTGGACTATGGCTACACCTTC. Residues: CASSDQGALDYGYTF.

The gene calls are TRBV2 and TRBJ1-6, with 7 bases matching TRBD1. V lost 6 bases to trimming and J lost 4 bases; unmatched junction nucleotides: 15. Germline V gives CDR1 SNHLY, CDR2 FYNNEI. The CDR3 is 18 residues long. CDR3 in DNA: TGTGCCAGCAGCCAAACCGGACAGGAGGAAGAATATAATTCACCCCTCCACTTT. Its protein is CASSQTGQEEEYNSPLHF.

V gene TRBV20-1 combines with J gene TRBJ2-3; a possible D gene is TRBD2 (5 bases). With 1 base removed from V and 3 bases from J, the gap between germline ends came to 11 bases. CDR3 length: 14 residues. Germline CDR1 is DFQATT and CDR2 is SNEGSKA (reference sequence). The CDR3, as DNA: TGCAGTGCTAGAGTAGGAGGATTGACAGATACGCAGTATTTT. Amino acids: CSARVGGLTDTQYF.

The rearrangement uses TRBV2 and TRBJ1-4; D ambiguous. The CDR3 has 12 amino acids. The germline V and J ends were trimmed by 6 bases and 8 bases, with 10 bases remaining between them. CDR1 is SNHLY, CDR2 FYNNEI, per germline. The CDR3: CASRDEGEKLFF. The CDR3, as DNA: TGTGCCAGCAGGGACGAAGGGGAAAAACTGTTTTTT.

The rearrangement links TRBV29-1 to TRBJ2-5; possibly TRBD1 or TRBD2 for D (5 bases each). The CDR3 totals 14 residues. With 3 bases removed from V and 6 bases from J, the gap between germline ends came to 17 bases. Per germline, CDR1 SQVTM and CDR2 ANQGSEA. The chain's CDR3 is CSVDGNRGSKTQYF. The CDR3 DNA sequence: TGCAGCGTTGACGGCAATCGGGGCTCAAAGACCCAGTACTTC.

The rearrangement links TRBV5-4 to TRBJ2-5; TRBD1 matches at 11 bases. The length of the CDR3 is 14 residues. Germline CDR1 is SGHNT and CDR2 is YYREEE (reference sequence). The V gene end was trimmed by 5 bases and the J gene end by 4 bases; junction bases not matched to a gene: 4. CDR3 sequence (DNA): TGTGCCAGCAGAAAGGACAGGGGGCGAGAGACCCAGTACTTC. As protein: CASRKDRGRETQYF.

In this sample, this clonotype turned up once. Mismatch with germline at one junction end may stem from a read error. The chain carries TRBV18 and TRBJ2-7; 11 bases are a match to TRBD1. The CDR3 is 16 residues long. Per the germline V gene, CDR1 is KGHSH and CDR2 is LQKENI. CDR3 amino acids: CASSQGIGQGAYEQYF. The DNA of the CDR3 is TGTGCCAGCTCACAGGGGATTGGACAGGGGGCCTACGAGCAATACTTC.

The CDR3 nucleotides read TGTGCCAGTAGTCCCCAGGGACTCCCAAGCTCCTACAATGAGCAGTTCTTC. Translated, it gives CASSPQGLPSSYNEQFF. The rearrangement uses TRBV19 and TRBJ2-1, with D perhaps matching TRBD2 (6 bases). This CDR3 spans 17 amino acids. CDR1 is LNHDA, CDR2 SQIVND, per germline (reference sequence). V was cut by 5 bases and J by 0 bases, with 17 bases left in between.

With regard to this clonotype: Sequence at one end of the junction differs from germline and may be a read error. The chain recombines TRBV18 with TRBJ1-1; D is ambiguous. Germline V gives CDR1 KGHSH, CDR2 LQKENI. The CDR3 has 15 amino acids. The CDR3 sequence: CASSPPGNLYTEVFF. CDR3 nucleotides: TGTGCCAGCTCACCACCGGGGAACCTTTACACTGAAGTTTTCTTT.

V usage is TRBV6-6 and J usage is TRBJ1-4; D is ambiguous. Germline CDR1 is MNHNY and CDR2 is SVGAGI (reference sequence). This CDR3 comprises 14 residues. V dropped 6 bases and J dropped 3 bases, with 11 bases sitting between them. This CDR3 is CASSLTGANEKLFF. CDR3 DNA sequence: TGTGCCAGCAGCCTCACTGGAGCTAATGAAAAACTGTTTTTT.